This entry is about one TCR beta chain. What it binds is unknown. The CDR3 runs 16 residues. This sample is part of a study of T-cell reconstitution after alpha-beta-depleted transplantation in children. The study's findings and limits: Several hundred expanded graft clones reportedly supplied alpha-beta T cells about two months after transplant. For some patients, TCRbeta diversity was high at day 60 because of recipient T cells and thymic progenitors that survived. Newly made T cells mostly supplied T-cell counts and diversity one year after transplant.

Unique molecular identifiers featured in how the TCRbeta library was prepared. TCRdb re-derived calls from the PCR reads in MiXCR, one entry per CDR3 protein. The data show approximately 400,000 distinct CDR3 sequences, around 15% seen once. The chain has TRBV21-1 and TRBJ2-6. TRBV21-1 represents a pseudogene. This TCR was recovered from a boy under two years old who had a stem cell transplant for Wiskott-Aldrich syndrome, so the T cells may come from the graft donor. The material sequenced was PBMCs, mostly from graft donor cells, taken 360 days after TCRalphabeta/CD19-depleted stem cell transplant. The CDR3: CASSTTESSGANVLTF. The CDR3 DNA is TGTGCCAGCAGCACTACGGAGAGCTCTGGGGCCAACGTCCTGACTTTC.